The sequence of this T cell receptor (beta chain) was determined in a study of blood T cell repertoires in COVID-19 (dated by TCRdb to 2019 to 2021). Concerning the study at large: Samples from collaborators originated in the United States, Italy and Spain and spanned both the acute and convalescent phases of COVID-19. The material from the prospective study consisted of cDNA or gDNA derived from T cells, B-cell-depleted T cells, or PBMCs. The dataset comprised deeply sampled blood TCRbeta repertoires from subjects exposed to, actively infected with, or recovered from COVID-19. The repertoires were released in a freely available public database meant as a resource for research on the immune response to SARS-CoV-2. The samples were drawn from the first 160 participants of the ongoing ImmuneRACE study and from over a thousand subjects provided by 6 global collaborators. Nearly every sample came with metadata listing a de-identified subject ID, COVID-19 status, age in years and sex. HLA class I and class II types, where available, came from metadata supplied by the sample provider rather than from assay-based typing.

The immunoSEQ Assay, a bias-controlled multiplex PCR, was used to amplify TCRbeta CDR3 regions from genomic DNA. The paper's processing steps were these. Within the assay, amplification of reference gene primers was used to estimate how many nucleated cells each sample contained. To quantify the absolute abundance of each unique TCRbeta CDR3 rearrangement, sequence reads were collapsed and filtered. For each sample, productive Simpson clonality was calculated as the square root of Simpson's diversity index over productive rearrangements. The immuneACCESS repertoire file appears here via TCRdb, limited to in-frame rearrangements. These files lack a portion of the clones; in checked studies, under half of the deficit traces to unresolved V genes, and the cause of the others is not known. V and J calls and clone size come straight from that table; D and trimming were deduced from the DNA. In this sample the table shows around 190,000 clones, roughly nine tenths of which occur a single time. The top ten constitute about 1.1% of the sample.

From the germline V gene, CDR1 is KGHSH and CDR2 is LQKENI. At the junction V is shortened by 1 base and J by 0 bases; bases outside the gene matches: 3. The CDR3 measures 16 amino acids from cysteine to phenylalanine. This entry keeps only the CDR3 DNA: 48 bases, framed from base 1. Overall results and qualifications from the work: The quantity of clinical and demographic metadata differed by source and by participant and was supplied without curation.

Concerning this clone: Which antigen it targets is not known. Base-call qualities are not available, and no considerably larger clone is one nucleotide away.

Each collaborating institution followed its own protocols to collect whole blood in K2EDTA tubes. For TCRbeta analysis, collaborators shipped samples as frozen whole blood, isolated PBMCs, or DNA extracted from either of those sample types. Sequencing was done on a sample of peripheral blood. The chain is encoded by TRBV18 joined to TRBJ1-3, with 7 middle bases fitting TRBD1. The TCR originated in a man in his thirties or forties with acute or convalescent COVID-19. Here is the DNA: TGTGCCAGCTCACCACAGACAGGGAACTCTGGAAACACCATATATTTT. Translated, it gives CASSPQTGNSGNTIYF.